The sequence of this TCR beta chain was determined in a study of blood T cell repertoires in COVID-19 (dated by TCRdb to the early 2020s). General notes on the study: Collaborator samples came from the United States, Italy and Spain and covered acute and convalescent phases of COVID-19. The prospective study material was composed of cDNA or gDNA derived from T cells, B-cell-depleted T cells, or PBMCs. The dataset comprised deeply sampled blood TCRbeta repertoires from subjects exposed to, actively infected with, or recovered from COVID-19. The repertoires were made available in a free public database intended to serve as a resource for research on the immune response to SARS-CoV-2. Samples came from the ongoing ImmuneRACE study (first 160 participants) plus 1,254 subjects from 6 global collaborators. Sample metadata almost always included a de-identified subject ID, COVID-19 status, age in years and sex. Where HLA class I and class II types were available, the types were taken from metadata supplied by the sample provider, not from assay-based typing.

Each collaborating institution followed its own protocols to collect whole blood in K2EDTA tubes. For TCRbeta analysis, collaborators shipped samples as frozen whole blood, isolated PBMCs, or DNA extracted from either of those sample types. Broad study findings and their caveats: The quantity of clinical and demographic metadata differed by source and by participant and was supplied without curation.

TCRbeta CDR3 regions were amplified from genomic DNA by means of the immunoSEQ Assay, a bias-controlled multiplex PCR. Regarding the original processing steps: The number of nucleated cells in each sample was estimated by amplification of reference gene primers within the assay. To quantify the absolute abundance of each unique TCRbeta CDR3 rearrangement, sequence reads were collapsed and filtered. For each sample, productive Simpson clonality was calculated by taking the square root of Simpson's diversity index across productive rearrangements. The clones in this table, taken by TCRdb from immuneACCESS, are in-frame only. Not every clone is retained; where verified, under half of the shortfall comes from an unresolved V gene, and the cause of the rest is unknown. That table is the source of V, J and clone size, and D and trimming were worked out from the DNA. In this sample the table shows 25,000 to 30,000 clones, roughly 90% of which occur a single time. The leading ten clones occupy roughly 7.6% of the sample.

After removal of 3 bases from V and 5 bases from J, the junction retains 10 bases not matched to a gene. The CDR3 starts with the cysteine, ends with the phenylalanine, and has 16 residues. Left in the record is the CDR3 DNA by itself, 48 bases read in frame from the first base. CDR1 and CDR2, looked up from the germline V gene (reference sequence), are LNHNV and YYDKDF. Worth noting for this clone: The antigen this receptor binds is unknown. No base quality information exists; no much larger clone differs at one position.

The source of this sequence is a human donor in a cohort sampled during active COVID-19. The sample comprised peripheral blood. The sequence joins TRBV15 to TRBJ2-3, with TRBD1 identical over 8 junction bases. The sequenced DNA is TGTGCCACCAGCAGGGGGTGGACAGGGAGGCAAGATACGCAGTATTTT. The resulting protein is CATSRGWTGRQDTQYF.